This T cell receptor beta chain was retrieved from a study of cytomegalovirus exposure and HLA in healthy donors. The CDR3 consists of 15 residues. CDR1 and CDR2 from the germline V gene are MDHEN and SYDVKM. V lost 6 bases to trimming and J lost 11 bases; unmatched junction nucleotides: 12. PCR used 60 Vbeta primers and 13 Jbeta primers. Produced via immunoSEQ multiplex PCR; TCRdb's table is partial and in-frame only. The sample carries some 110,000 clones, roughly 68% recorded once. The sequenced sample consisted of PBMCs. The rearrangement joins TRBV28 to TRBJ1-6; 8 bases agree with TRBD1. This sequence originates from a man aged 25-40 years in good health and CMV-seropositive. The CDR3 sequence is CASRPQTGARPPLHF. CDR3 sequence (DNA): TGTGCCAGCAGACCGCAGACAGGGGCTCGGCCACCCCTCCACTTT.